Presented here are 10 T cell receptor beta chains from one specimen sequenced in a study of identical twins. TCRdb re-derived calls from the 5' RACE reads in MiXCR, one entry per CDR3 protein. The table has approximately 1.8 million distinct CDR3 sequences, roughly 35% seen once; the top ten hold approximately 0.25%. The sequenced sample was cord blood. The receptors here all came from a newborn girl in good health.

With regard to this clonotype: At one end the junction does not follow the germline gene, possibly because of a read error. For the CDR3, the DNA is TGTGCCAGCAGCCAAGAGCGGAACAGCCGAAATTCATCCCTCCACTTT. This gives the protein CASSQERNSRNSSLHF. The V and J genes are TRBV3-1 and TRBJ1-6; D is undetermined. The CDR3 consists of 16 residues. Germline V gives CDR1 LGHDT, CDR2 YNNKEL (reference sequence).

This clonotype was counted between two and nine times. This CDR3 is CASSLRVGDEQFF. CDR3 coding DNA: TGCGCCAGCAGCTTGAGGGTGGGGGATGAGCAGTTCTTC. The chain carries TRBV5-1 and TRBJ2-1; tentatively, D is TRBD1 or TRBD2 (5 bases each). V was cut by 1 base and J by 8 bases, with 10 bases left in between. The germline gives CDR1 SGHRS, CDR2 YFSETQ. The CDR3 has 13 amino acids.

The J gene is TRBJ2-1, the V gene TRBV7-2, with 7 positions matching TRBD2. V gave up 5 bases and J gave up 2 bases; unmatched junction bases: 6. The CDR3 contains 15 residues. Germline-derived CDR1 and CDR2 are SGHTA and FQGNSA. The CDR3 DNA reads as TGTGCCAGCAGCATTAGCGGGCCCGCCTACAATGAGCAGTTCTTC. Its protein product is CASSISGPAYNEQFF.

The chain joins TRBV5-6 to TRBJ1-1; D perhaps matches TRBD1 (5 bases). V shed 0 bases and J shed 0 bases, with 12 bases lying between them. The CDR3 runs 16 residues. Germline assignment: CDR1 SGHDT and CDR2 YYEEEE. The CDR3 here is CASSLVEGPMNTEAFF. The CDR3 DNA reads TGTGCCAGCAGCTTGGTTGAGGGGCCCATGAACACTGAAGCTTTCTTT.

The chain links TRBV20-1 to TRBJ2-1, with D maybe TRBD2 (6 bases). CDR1 is DFQATT, CDR2 SNEGSKA, per germline (reference sequence). V lost 0 bases, J lost 8 bases, and 17 bases lay in between. The CDR3 is made up of 15 amino acids. The CDR3 is CSARDSGRILHEQFF. The CDR3 bases are TGCAGTGCTAGAGATTCTGGGAGGATACTCCATGAGCAGTTCTTC.

The gene calls are TRBV7-9 and TRBJ2-1, with D perhaps matching TRBD2 (5 bases). The CDR3 is made up of 14 amino acids. Germline V gene sequence: CDR1 SEHNR, CDR2 FQNEAQ (reference sequence). Trimming pared 7 bases from V and 0 bases from J, leaving 10 bases between. The CDR3 DNA reads as TGTGCCAGCAACGGACTCAGCTCCTACAATGAGCAGTTCTTC. It is translated as CASNGLSSYNEQFF.

The chain couples TRBV3-1 to TRBJ2-1; 8 bases match TRBD2. This CDR3 is built from 15 residues. CDR1 LGHDT and CDR2 YNNKEL come from the germline V gene (reference sequence). V was clipped by 2 bases and J by 7 bases; unmatched bases: 7. The CDR3 is CASSQPGRANNEQFF. The CDR3 bases are TGTGCCAGCAGCCAACCCGGGAGGGCGAATAATGAGCAGTTCTTC.

This chain connects TRBV28 to TRBJ1-6; 8 nucleotides align to TRBD1. The V gene's germline CDR1 is MDHEN and CDR2 SYDVKM. The J segment lost 7 bases and the V segment lost 7 bases, leaving 9 bases of the junction unmatched. The CDR3 extends over 15 amino acids. CDR3 sequence (DNA): TGTGCCAGCACCCCCGGGACAGGCCCCAATTCACCCCTCCACTTT. Amino acid sequence: CASTPGTGPNSPLHF. The complete variable domain, with remaining parts taken from reference TRBV28 and TRBJ1-6, reads DVKVTQSSRYLVKRTGEKVFLECVQDMDHENMFWYRQDPGLGLRLIYFSYDVKMKEKGDIPEGYSVSREKKERFSLILESASTNQTSMYLCASTPGTGPNSPLHFGNGTRLTVT.

This clonotype showed up many times. The V gene is TRBV2, the J gene TRBJ1-5; D gene ambiguous. Germline lookup yields CDR1 SNHLY and CDR2 FYNNEI. This CDR3 region has 11 residues. The V end lost 3 bases, the J end lost 6 bases, and 3 bases lay between the germline ends. This chain's CDR3 is CASSDSQPQHF. The CDR3 DNA sequence: TGTGCCAGCAGTGATTCTCAGCCCCAGCATTTT.

This chain joins TRBV12-3 or TRBV12-4 and TRBJ2-4, with 13 bases fitting TRBD2. CDR3 length equals 20 residues. V trimming: 5 bases; J trimming: 0 bases; junction bases outside the gene matches: 13. The chain's CDR3 is CASSPGSGTSGIIAKNIQYF. CDR3 nucleotide sequence: TGTGCCAGCAGTCCTGGTTCCGGGACTAGCGGGATTATAGCCAAAAACATTCAGTACTTC.